A single T cell receptor (beta chain) is shown here with its context. What it binds is not known. The data stem from a study of stem cell transplantation in POMP-related autoinflammatory disease. Whole-study context: The study hypothesized thymoproteasome defects skew the TRB repertoire via impaired CD8+ selection. CD8+ T cells were low and CD4+ cells naive-skewed before transplant.

Prominent immunodeficiency with autoinflammation defined PRAID. Study-level points and caveats: Across all analyzed T-cell subsets, patients with PRAID tended toward reduced diversity and increased clonality. Fewer unique TRB V-J gene pairings were identified in patients with PRAID.

This CDR3 has 18 residues. Germline lookup yields CDR1 SEHNR and CDR2 FQNEAQ (reference sequence). V lost 5 bases and J lost 1; bases outside the gene matches: 16. TCRdb's copy holds only in-frame clones and misses some; the assay was immunoSEQ multiplex PCR. The sample holds 8,000 to 10,000 clones; about nine tenths are singletons and the top ten take 2.5% to 3%. This TCR came from a human donor with POMP-related autoinflammation and immune dysregulation (PRAID). The sample in question was CD8+ T cells from PBMCs, obtained before stem cell transplantation. This rearrangement joins TRBV7-9 to TRBJ2-5; TRBD2 matches 7 bases. CDR3 in DNA: TGTGCCAGCAGCCCCAAAACCCTAGCGGACCGCCTCCAAGAGACCCAGTACTTC. As protein: CASSPKTLADRLQETQYF. Using reference TRBV7-9 and TRBJ2-5 for the parts outside the CDR3, the full variable domain is DTGVSQNPRHKITKRGQNVTFRCDPISEHNRLYWYRQTLGQGPEFLTYFQNEAQLEKSRLLSDRFSAERPKGSFSTLEIQRTEQGDSAMYLCASSPKTLADRLQETQYFGPGTRLLVL.